The 21 T cell receptor beta chains reported below all come from one sample, sequenced in a study of blood T cell repertoires in COVID-19. The repertoire was sequenced with immunoSEQ multiplex PCR; TCRdb's copy has only in-frame clones and lacks some. The sample lists some 400,000 clones, 75% to 90% occurring once. Material: PBMCs or T cells enriched from blood (not recorded which). Receptors were obtained from a man aged 25 to 40 who had recovered from COVID-19.

V and J are TRBV19 and TRBJ1-2, with a possible D match to TRBD1 (6 bases). This CDR3 is 15 amino acids long. Per germline, CDR1 LNHDA and CDR2 SQIVND (reference sequence). Trimming removed 2 bases from V and 4 bases from J, with 14 bases in between. The CDR3 sequence is CASSIRNQGSYGYTF. In DNA form, the CDR3 reads TGTGCCAGTAGTATACGGAATCAGGGGTCCTATGGCTACACCTTC.

The rearrangement links TRBV30 to TRBJ2-4, with D possibly matching TRBD2 (6 bases). V lost 1 base and J 0 bases, leaving 13 bases between the germline ends. Germline lookup yields CDR1 GTSNPN and CDR2 SVGIG (reference sequence). There are 16 residues in the CDR3. The CDR3 DNA sequence: TGTGCCTGGAGTGCCGGGACTTCCCGAGCCAAAAACATTCAGTACTTC. This gives the protein CAWSAGTSRAKNIQYF.

This chain connects TRBV5-6 to TRBJ2-1; D is perhaps TRBD2 (5 bases). This CDR3 has 14 amino acids. Germline CDR1 is SGHDT and CDR2 is YYEEEE. The V gene lost 4 bases and the J gene lost 10 bases, with 18 bases spanning the gap. The CDR3 nucleotides are TGTGCCAGCAGCGTCAAAGTCGGGGTCCGCGAGCAGTTCTTC. Amino acid sequence: CASSVKVGVREQFF.

V and J are TRBV7-6 and TRBJ2-7; the match to TRBD2 covers 9 bases. The CDR3 extends over 12 amino acids. Trimming at V came to 5 bases and at J to 6 bases, leaving 2 bases not matched to a gene. Germline V CDR1 and CDR2: SGHVS, FNYEAQ. The chain's CDR3 is CASSLRGGEQYF. The DNA for the CDR3 is TGTGCCAGCAGCCTGCGGGGGGGCGAGCAGTACTTC.

CDR3 bases: TGTGCCAGCAGTCGAACAGGGGGCAGGGAGACCCAGTACTTC. Protein: CASSRTGGRETQYF. The J gene is TRBJ2-5, the V gene TRBV5-5; 9 bases line up with TRBD1. After removal of 5 bases from V and 5 bases from J, the junction contained 7 bases not matched to a gene. The CDR3 spans 14 residues. Germline CDR1 reads SGHKS; CDR2 reads YYEKEE (reference sequence).

The gene calls are TRBV30 and TRBJ1-1; no firm D call. Per germline, CDR1 GTSNPN and CDR2 SVGIG (reference sequence). V was cut by 3 bases and J by 5 bases, with 7 bases left in between. This CDR3 is 11 amino acids long. The CDR3 loop is CAWSFQTEAFF. As DNA, the CDR3 is TGTGCCTGGAGCTTCCAGACTGAAGCTTTCTTT.

There are a few counts of this clone. The rearrangement joins TRBV27 to TRBJ2-1; 7 nucleotides align to TRBD2. V dropped 0 bases and J dropped 8; count of bases not matched to a gene: 7. Germline CDR1 MNHEY, CDR2 SMNVEV (reference sequence). CDR3 length equals 15 residues. The CDR3 reads CASSLSLAARDEQFF. CDR3 nucleotide sequence: TGTGCCAGCAGTTTATCCCTAGCGGCGAGGGATGAGCAGTTCTTC.

The V call is TRBV18, the J call TRBJ1-3, with TRBD1 identical over 7 bases. V shed 4 bases and J 3 bases; nucleotides not matched to a gene: 9. CDR3 length equals 16 residues. Germline values: CDR1 KGHSH, CDR2 LQKENI. In DNA form, the CDR3 reads TGTGCCAGCTCACTCCAGGACAGGTCGATTGGAAACACCATATATTTT. The encoded protein is CASSLQDRSIGNTIYF. The whole variable domain, filled in from reference TRBV18 and TRBJ1-3, reads NAGVMQNPRHLVRRRGQEARLRCSPMKGHSHVYWYRQLPEEGLKFMVYLQKENIIDESGMPKERFSAEFPKEGPSILRIQQVVRGDSAAYFCASSLQDRSIGNTIYFGEGSWLTVV.

The sample holds one count of this clone. The genes are TRBV11-3 and TRBJ2-5, with 10 positions matching TRBD2. V lost 4 bases to trimming and J lost 5 bases; unmatched junction nucleotides: 22. Per the germline V gene, CDR1 is SGHNT and CDR2 is YENEEA. The CDR3 totals 20 residues. CDR3 DNA: TGTGCCAGCAGCTCACCCTTGTGGTTTTTCCTAGCGGGAGCGGGGGAGACCCAGTACTTC. This codes for CASSSPLWFFLAGAGETQYF.

The chain uses TRBV7-8 and TRBJ2-2; TRBD2 aligns across 14 bases. Germline assignment: CDR1 SGHVS and CDR2 FQNEAQ. Trimming took 4 bases from V and 4 from J; bases not matched to a gene: 8. This CDR3 is 18 amino acids long. CDR3 residues: CASSWGTSGSRGTGELFF. CDR3 nucleotides: TGTGCCAGCAGCTGGGGGACTAGCGGGAGTCGCGGCACCGGGGAGCTGTTTTTT.

This clone has only a few counts. Written as DNA, the CDR3 is TGTGCCAGCAGCTTAAAATTGGCAGGGTCGATGGATGGCTACACCTTC. Translation: CASSLKLAGSMDGYTF. The chain is built from TRBV5-5 and TRBJ1-2, with a possible D match to TRBD1 (5 bases). CDR1 is SGHKS, CDR2 YYEKEE, per germline (reference sequence). Trimming shortened V by 2 bases and J by 6 bases, and 20 bases separated the two germline ends. The CDR3 covers 16 residues. The variable domain in full, completed from reference TRBV5-5 and TRBJ1-2, reads DAGVTQSPTHLIKTRGQQVTLRCSPISGHKSVSWYQQVLGQGPQFIFQYYEKEERGRGNFPDRFSARQFPNYSSELNVNALLLGDSALYLCASSLKLAGSMDGYTFGSGTRLTVV.

The chain couples TRBV10-3 to TRBJ2-2; D unresolved. There are 16 residues in the CDR3. From germline, CDR1 is ENHRY and CDR2 SYGVKD. The V end was cut by 0 bases, the J end by 4 bases, with 12 bases between. This chain's CDR3 is CAISESRVFGTGELFF. DNA of the CDR3: TGTGCCATCAGTGAGTCCCGGGTCTTTGGCACCGGGGAGCTGTTTTTT.

V is TRBV10-2 and J is TRBJ2-7; 10 bases align to TRBD2. CDR1 WSHSY and CDR2 SAAADI come from the germline V gene. V gave up 8 bases and J gave up 2 bases; unmatched junction bases: 3. The CDR3 runs 13 residues. For the CDR3, the DNA is TGCGCCAGCCGGAGCGGGAGGGCCTACGAGCAGTACTTC. It specifies CASRSGRAYEQYF.

This clone was detected only a few times. The sample holds other DNA sequences that translate to the same CDR3. V gene TRBV10-3 combines with J gene TRBJ1-2; weak D call: TRBD1 (5 bases). The CDR3 has 13 amino acids. The V end lost 2 bases, the J end lost 4 bases, and 8 bases lay between the germline ends. Germline CDR1 and CDR2: ENHRY and SYGVKD. The CDR3 DNA reads TGTGCCATCAGTGAGGGGGGGTTCTATGGCTACACCTTC. The encoded protein is CAISEGGFYGYTF.

J is TRBJ1-2 and V is TRBV30, with TRBD1 as a possible D gene (6 bases). V lost 2 bases and J 3 bases, leaving 16 bases between the germline ends. Germline V gene lookup returns CDR1 GTSNPN and CDR2 SVGIG (reference sequence). This CDR3 has 15 residues. This CDR3 is CAWSPGQSNHYGYTF. The CDR3 DNA is TGTGCCTGGAGTCCCGGACAGTCGAACCACTATGGCTACACCTTC.

The chain is built from TRBV28 and TRBJ2-2; D is unresolved. Trimming stripped 3 bases from V and 5 bases from J, with 7 bases between. Germline values: CDR1 MDHEN, CDR2 SYDVKM. This CDR3 region has 13 residues. The CDR3: CASSFAVTGELFF. Here the CDR3 DNA reads TGTGCCAGCAGTTTCGCGGTGACCGGGGAGCTGTTTTTT.

The chain has TRBV5-4 and TRBJ1-4; 7 positions agree with TRBD1. Germline V gene data show CDR1 as SGHNT and CDR2 as YYREEE (reference sequence). Unmatched junction bases numbered 6, after V lost 2 bases and J lost 8 bases. The CDR3 runs 14 residues. The CDR3 nucleotides are TGTGCCAGCAGCTTCGGAGGGGGCAGCGAAAAACTGTTTTTT. Protein product: CASSFGGGSEKLFF. The full variable domain, in which reference TRBV5-4 and TRBJ1-4 provide the parts outside the CDR3, is ETGVTQSPTHLIKTRGQQVTLRCSSQSGHNTVSWYQQALGQGPQFIFQYYREEENGRGNFPPRFSGLQFPNYSSELNVNALELDDSALYLCASSFGGGSEKLFFGSGTQLSVL.

The chain is built from TRBV28 and TRBJ2-7; the match to TRBD1 covers 8 bases. Per germline, CDR1 MDHEN and CDR2 SYDVKM. The CDR3 has 14 amino acids. V shed 6 bases and J 2 bases; nucleotides not matched to a gene: 6. The chain's CDR3 is CASSWTGLTYEQYF. CDR3 in DNA: TGTGCCAGCAGCTGGACAGGGCTTACCTACGAGCAGTACTTC.

The chain combines TRBV19 with TRBJ2-4; D not certain. The CDR3 sequence is 15 residues long. Per germline, CDR1 LNHDA and CDR2 SQIVND (reference sequence). Trimming shortened V by 2 bases and J by 5 bases, and 13 bases separated the two germline ends. The CDR3 reads CASSIPTGRQNIQYF. CDR3 bases: TGTGCCAGTAGTATACCCACGGGTCGCCAAAACATTCAGTACTTC.

This chain connects TRBV30 to TRBJ1-1; D call uncertain. CDR1 GTSNPN and CDR2 SVGIG come from the germline V gene (reference sequence). The CDR3 is 13 amino acids. Trimming removed 0 bases from V and 10 bases from J, with 15 bases in between. CDR3 residues: CAWSVVEKQGAFF. The CDR3 coding sequence is TGTGCCTGGAGTGTAGTGGAGAAACAAGGAGCTTTCTTT.

This chain connects TRBV14 to TRBJ1-1; no firm D call. V gave up 1 base and J gave up 3 bases, with 9 bases separating them. The germline CDR1 and CDR2 sequences are SGHDN and FVKESK. The CDR3 runs 14 residues. CDR3 in amino acids: CASSQGLGDTEAFF. As DNA, the CDR3 is TGTGCCAGCAGCCAAGGCCTGGGCGACACTGAAGCTTTCTTT.